This T cell receptor beta chain appears in the sequencing data of a study of T cells after posttransplantation cyclophosphamide. The assay was immunoSEQ multiplex PCR, and TCRdb's table has in-frame clones only and misses some. Here the sample spans roughly 14,000 clones, under 85% being singletons. Material: memory CD4+ T cells sorted from PBMCs. The source of this sequence is a man between 45 and 60 years old in good health, CMV-negative, and a related stem cell transplant donor.

CDR3 sequence (DNA): TGTGCCAGCTCACCAACTAGCGGGAGCACAGATACGCAGTATTTT. Residues: CASSPTSGSTDTQYF. The chain links TRBV18 to TRBJ2-3, with 9 positions matching TRBD2. CDR3 length: 15 residues. CDR1 is KGHSH, CDR2 LQKENI, per germline. V trimming: 2 bases; J trimming: 0 bases; junction bases outside the gene matches: 0.